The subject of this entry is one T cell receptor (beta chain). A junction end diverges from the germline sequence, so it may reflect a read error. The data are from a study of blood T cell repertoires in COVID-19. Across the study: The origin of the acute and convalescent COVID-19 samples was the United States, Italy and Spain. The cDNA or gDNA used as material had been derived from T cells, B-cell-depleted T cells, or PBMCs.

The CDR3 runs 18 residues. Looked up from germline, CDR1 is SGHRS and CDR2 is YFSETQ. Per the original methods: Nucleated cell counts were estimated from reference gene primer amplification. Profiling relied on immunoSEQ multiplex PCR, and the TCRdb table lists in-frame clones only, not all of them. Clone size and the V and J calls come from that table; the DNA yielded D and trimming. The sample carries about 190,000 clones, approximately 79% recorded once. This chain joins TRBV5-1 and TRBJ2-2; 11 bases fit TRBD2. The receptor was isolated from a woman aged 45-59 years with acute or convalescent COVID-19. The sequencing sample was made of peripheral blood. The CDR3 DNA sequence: TGCGCCAGCAGCTTCCGACCGACTAGCGGGGTTAACAACGGGGAGCTGTTTTTT. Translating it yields CASSFRPTSGVNNGELFF.